This note documents a single T cell receptor (beta chain) sequence. Antigen: not known. Other nucleotide sequences from this sample produce the same CDR3. The source of the sample is a study of metastatic and nonmetastatic thyroid tumors. For the study at large: Across blood and tumor or nodule tissue, repertoires from malignant and benign thyroid patients were compared with one another.

No patient received treatment before thyroid surgery. Original processing notes: Variation in CDR3 across clinicopathological groups served as the basis for constructing a distant-metastasis classifier in papillary thyroid cancer. TCRdb re-called the PCR reads through MiXCR. The V and J calls and clone size are TCRdb's, not the authors'. The sample has around 15,000 clones, 22% seen once. The study, taken as a whole, reports: Malignant thyroid tumors reportedly had TCR beta diversity that was significantly higher than in benign nodules, in blood and tumor.

With 2 bases removed from V and 2 bases from J, the gap between germline ends came to 7 bases. The germline gives CDR1 MNHEY, CDR2 SVGAGI. The CDR3 sequence is 13 residues long. The TCR originated in a female donor with papillary thyroid cancer or a benign thyroid nodule (not recorded which). Some clones in this sample may be carry-over from other donors' samples. Sequenced material: adjacent normal tissue. The genes are TRBV6-5 and TRBJ2-7; D remains unclear. The CDR3: CASSYQGAYEQYF. DNA for the CDR3: TGTGCCAGCAGTTACCAAGGAGCCTACGAGCAGTACTTC.